The following is a T cell receptor beta chain sequence with its context. The target antigen is unknown. This record comes from a study of CD8 T cells in Susac syndrome. V trimming: 4 bases; J trimming: 3 bases; junction bases outside the gene matches: 7. Germline lookup yields CDR1 DFQATT and CDR2 SNEGSKA (reference sequence). The CDR3 spans 14 residues. Random hexamers served to reverse transcribe about 0.5 to 1 ug RNA. A single record per CDR3 protein comes from TCRdb applying MiXCR to the immunoSEQ multiplex PCR reads. The table includes over 150,000 distinct CDR3 sequences, about 96% detected once. General study points: Susac syndrome CD4+ T cell repertoires showed no clonal expansion.

This receptor was identified in a human donor with Susac syndrome. V gene TRBV20-1 combines with J gene TRBJ2-5, with 8 bases matching TRBD2. Sequenced sample: CD4+ T cells from PBMCs. The CDR3: CSANGGGRKETQYF. The CDR3 DNA reads TGCAGTGCTAACGGCGGGGGGCGAAAAGAGACCCAGTACTTC.